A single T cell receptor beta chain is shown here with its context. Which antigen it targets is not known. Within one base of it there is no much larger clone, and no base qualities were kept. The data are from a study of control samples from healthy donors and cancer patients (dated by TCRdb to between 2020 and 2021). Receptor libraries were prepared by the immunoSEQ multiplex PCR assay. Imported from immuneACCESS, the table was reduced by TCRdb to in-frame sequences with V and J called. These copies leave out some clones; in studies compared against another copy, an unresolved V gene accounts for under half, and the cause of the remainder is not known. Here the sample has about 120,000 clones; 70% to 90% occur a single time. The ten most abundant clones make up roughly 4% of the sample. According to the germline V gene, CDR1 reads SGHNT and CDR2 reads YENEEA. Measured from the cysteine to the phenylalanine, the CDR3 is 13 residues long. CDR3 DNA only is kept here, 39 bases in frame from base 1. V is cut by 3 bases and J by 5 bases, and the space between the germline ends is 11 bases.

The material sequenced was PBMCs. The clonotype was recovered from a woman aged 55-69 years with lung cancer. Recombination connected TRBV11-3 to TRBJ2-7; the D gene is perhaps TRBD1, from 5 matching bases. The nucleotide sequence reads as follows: TGTGCCAGCAGCTTTCGGCAGGGCCACGAGCAGTACTTC. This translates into CASSFRQGHEQYF.